This TCR beta chain comes out of a study of T cell responses to AZD1222 COVID-19 vaccine. This CDR3 has 15 residues. Trimming cost V 4 bases and J 3 bases; bases outside gene matches: 9. This clone was found a few times. The repertoire was sequenced with immunoSEQ multiplex PCR; TCRdb's copy has only in-frame clones and lacks some. The sample holds over 95,000 clones; around nine tenths are singletons and the top ten take around a sixth. This receptor was obtained from an adult who received the AZD1222 COVID-19 vaccine. V and J are TRBV6-7 and TRBJ2-7; 7 bases are shared with TRBD1. TRBV6-7 is designated an ORF whose function remains uncertain. The input for sequencing was peripheral blood, taken 28 days after the second AZD1222 dose. CDR3 sequence: CASSFSNRGYYEQYF. Written as DNA, the CDR3 is TGTGCCAGCAGTTTTTCTAACAGGGGTTACTACGAGCAGTACTTC.